One and the same sample provided the 9 T cell receptor beta chains below, sequenced in a study of shared clonotypes between healthy human individuals. Cells designated naive CD8 were CD45RO-negative and were positively selected for CCR7, with terminally differentiated effector memory CD45RA+ cells excluded. The assay was immunoSEQ multiplex PCR, and TCRdb's table has in-frame clones only and misses some. The data contain just over 2,000,000 clones, about 95% of them singletons. The source material was naive CD8+ T cells sorted from blood. All receptors come from a man aged 18 to 35 in good health.

The genes are TRBV4-1 and TRBJ2-3; 16 nucleotides match TRBD2. The V segment lost 7 bases and the J segment 8 bases; nucleotides outside the gene matches: 9. The length of the CDR3 is 16 residues. CDR1 and CDR2 (germline): MGHRA, YSYEKL. The CDR3 loop is CASTSTGLAGGTTQYF. The CDR3 DNA reads as TGCGCCAGCACCTCAACGGGACTAGCGGGGGGGACTACGCAGTATTTT.

V usage is TRBV25-1 and J usage is TRBJ1-4; D is undetermined. Trimming took 5 bases from V and 6 from J, leaving 10 bases between them. The CDR3 is made up of 13 amino acids. Germline CDR1 MGHDK, CDR2 SYGVNS. CDR3 in DNA: TGTGCCAGCAGTCTCGGTTACGATGAAAAACTGTTTTTT. This sequence encodes CASSLGYDEKLFF. Looking up the rest from reference TRBV25-1 and TRBJ1-4 gives the full variable domain: EADIYQTPRYLVIGTGKKITLECSQTMGHDKMYWYQQDPGMELHLIHYSYGVNSTEKGDLSSESTVSRIRTEHFPLTLESARPSHTSQYLCASSLGYDEKLFFGSGTQLSVL.

The chain joins TRBV2 to TRBJ2-1; D is uncertain. The CDR3 has 15 amino acids. Germline assignment: CDR1 SNHLY and CDR2 FYNNEI. Trimming took off 3 bases at V and 5 bases at J, with 14 bases between the two ends. DNA for the CDR3: TGTGCCAGCAGTGATCTTAGGCAGCGAAACAATGAGCAGTTCTTC. Protein sequence: CASSDLRQRNNEQFF.

The J gene is TRBJ2-2, the V gene TRBV6-1; TRBD2 matches at 14 bases. With V trimmed by 3 bases and J by 3 bases, 6 bases remained unmatched. The CDR3 totals 18 residues. In germline, CDR1 is MNHNS, CDR2 SASEGT. The CDR3 DNA is TGTGCCAGCAGTGATCCTTGGACTAGCGGGAGGTACACCGGGGAGCTGTTTTTT. This gives the protein CASSDPWTSGRYTGELFF.

The rearrangement uses TRBV4-3 and TRBJ2-7; possible D gene TRBD2, 5 bases. The germline CDR1 and CDR2 sequences are LGHNA and YSLEER. V gave up 1 base and J gave up 2 bases, with 12 bases separating them. The CDR3 is made up of 15 amino acids. CDR3 residues: CASSQGRTLAYEQYF. Here the CDR3 DNA reads TGCGCCAGCAGCCAAGGGAGGACCCTCGCCTACGAGCAGTACTTC.

The chain recombines TRBV7-6 with TRBJ1-1; D is uncertain. Trimming removed 3 bases from V and 0 bases from J, with 14 bases in between. This CDR3 is built from 16 residues. In germline, CDR1 is SGHVS, CDR2 FNYEAQ. DNA for the CDR3: TGTGCCAGCAGCTTGACCTTAATGAAAATGAACACTGAAGCTTTCTTT. Protein product: CASSLTLMKMNTEAFF.

This clone was seen only once. J is TRBJ2-3 and V is TRBV10-2; D gene uncertain. The CDR3 is 14 residues long. Germline CDR1 is WSHSY and CDR2 is SAAADI. With 6 bases removed from V and 2 bases from J, the gap between germline ends came to 12 bases. The chain's CDR3 is CASSEMWNTDTQYF. CDR3 in DNA: TGCGCCAGCAGCGAGATGTGGAACACAGATACGCAGTATTTT.

This chain connects TRBV28 to TRBJ2-7; 15 bases map to TRBD2. Germline V gene lookup returns CDR1 MDHEN and CDR2 SYDVKM. Trimming took 7 bases from V and 0 from J; bases not matched to a gene: 7. This CDR3 contains 17 residues. CDR3 sequence (DNA): TGTGCCAGCACACCGGGACTAGCGGGGGGCTCCTCCTACGAGCAGTACTTC. It encodes CASTPGLAGGSSYEQYF.

The chain recombines TRBV7-8 with TRBJ2-1, with 12 nucleotides matching TRBD2. V was clipped by 5 bases and J by 2 bases; unmatched bases: 4. CDR1 and CDR2 from the germline V gene are SGHVS and FQNEAQ. CDR3 length: 16 amino acids. The CDR3 DNA sequence: TGTGCCAGCAGCCCGTCTAGCGGGAGGGCCTACAATGAGCAGTTCTTC. Encoded protein: CASSPSSGRAYNEQFF.